The clone carrying this T cell receptor (beta chain) has only one observation. This sample was included in a study of long-term antiretroviral therapy in people with HIV. About the research overall: The earliest samples came from an era when ART typically awaited falling CD4 counts.

Germline loops: CDR1 SGHDT, CDR2 YYEEEE. V lost 4 bases to trimming and J lost 8 bases, with 13 bases between them. The CDR3 sequence is 13 residues long. Sequencing relied on immunoSEQ assay v3.0, run at survey level. Measured with immunoSEQ multiplex PCR; TCRdb has only the in-frame clones, and not every one. The data show around 30,000 clones, around 85% seen once. Among participants with HIV, every one received treatment in the United States. This chain links TRBV5-6 with TRBJ2-1; no clear D gene. The material was unsorted PBMCs, obtained 3 years after starting antiretroviral therapy. The receptor was isolated from a man between 40 and 49 years old with HIV. The CDR3 sequence: CASSPVVGDEQFF. The DNA for the CDR3 is TGTGCCAGCAGCCCGGTGGTAGGAGATGAGCAGTTCTTC.